The clone carrying this TCR beta chain was recorded a few times. CD8 T cells were positively selected from what remained after CD4 positive selection. This specimen belongs to a study of naive and memory T cell subsets. Two oligonucleotides, mixed equimolar, formed the beta constant-region primer covering TRBC1 and TRBC2. TCRdb used MiXCR to reprocess the UMI-ligation and nested PCR reads, holding one entry per CDR3 protein. The sample lists roughly 140,000 distinct CDR3 sequences, over 15% occurring once. The CDR3 length is 17 residues. Germline V gene lookup returns CDR1 SGHNT and CDR2 YYREEE (reference sequence). With 1 base clipped from V and 0 bases from J, the junction kept 6 bases outside the gene matches.

The chain links TRBV5-4 to TRBJ2-2, with 7 bases that match TRBD2. The sequenced sample was naive CD4+ T cells from blood. This TCR was recovered from a human donor in good health. CDR3 bases: TGTGCCAGCAGCTTGCCCGGGCTAGCGGCGAACACCGGGGAGCTGTTTTTT. Residues: CASSLPGLAANTGELFF.